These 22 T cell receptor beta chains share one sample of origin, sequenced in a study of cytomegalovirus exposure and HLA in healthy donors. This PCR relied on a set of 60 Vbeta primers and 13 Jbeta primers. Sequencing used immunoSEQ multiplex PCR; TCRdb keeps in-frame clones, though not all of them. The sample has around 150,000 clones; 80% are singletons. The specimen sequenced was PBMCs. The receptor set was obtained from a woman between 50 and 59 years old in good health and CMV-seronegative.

The CDR3 bases are TGCGCCAGCAGCCAAGATAAGCTGACAGGGGGCCTCTCGCGAGCTTTCTTT. Protein product: CASSQDKLTGGLSRAFF. The chain is built from TRBV4-1 and TRBJ1-1, with 10 nucleotides matching TRBD1. The J segment lost 10 bases and the V segment lost 0 bases, leaving 14 bases of the junction unmatched. The CDR3 covers 17 residues. Germline loops: CDR1 MGHRA, CDR2 YSYEKL.

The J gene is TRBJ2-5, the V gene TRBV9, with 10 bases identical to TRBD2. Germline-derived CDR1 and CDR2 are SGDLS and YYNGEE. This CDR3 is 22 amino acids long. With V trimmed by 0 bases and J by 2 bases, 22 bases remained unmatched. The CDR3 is CASSVAPMLAGGRLGEQETQYF. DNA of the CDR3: TGTGCCAGCAGCGTAGCACCCATGTTAGCGGGAGGCCGGTTGGGCGAGCAAGAGACCCAGTACTTC.

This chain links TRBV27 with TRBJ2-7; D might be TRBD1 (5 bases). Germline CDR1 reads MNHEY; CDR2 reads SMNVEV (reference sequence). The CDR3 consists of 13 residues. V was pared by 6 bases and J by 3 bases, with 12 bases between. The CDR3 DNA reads TGTGCCAGCAGGCAACTACAGGACTACGAGCAGTACTTC. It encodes CASRQLQDYEQYF.

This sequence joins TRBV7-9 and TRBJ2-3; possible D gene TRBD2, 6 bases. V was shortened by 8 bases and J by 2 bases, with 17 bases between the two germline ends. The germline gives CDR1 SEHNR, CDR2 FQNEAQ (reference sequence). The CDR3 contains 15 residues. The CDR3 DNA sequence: TGTGCCAGCTCGCCGGGTAGCGGACTCACAGATACGCAGTATTTT. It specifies CASSPGSGLTDTQYF.

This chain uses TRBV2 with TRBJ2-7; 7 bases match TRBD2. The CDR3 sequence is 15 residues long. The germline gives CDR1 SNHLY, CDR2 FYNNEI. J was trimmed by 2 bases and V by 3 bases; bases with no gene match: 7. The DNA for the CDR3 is TGTGCCAGCAGTGAGGCTAGCGGTGTTGCCTACGAGCAGTACTTC. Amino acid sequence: CASSEASGVAYEQYF. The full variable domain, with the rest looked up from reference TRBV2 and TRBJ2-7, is EPEVTQTPSHQVTQMGQEVILRCVPISNHLYFYWYRQILGQKVEFLVSFYNNEISEKSEIFDDQFSVERPDGSNFTLKIRSTKLEDSAMYFCASSEASGVAYEQYFGPGTRLTVT.

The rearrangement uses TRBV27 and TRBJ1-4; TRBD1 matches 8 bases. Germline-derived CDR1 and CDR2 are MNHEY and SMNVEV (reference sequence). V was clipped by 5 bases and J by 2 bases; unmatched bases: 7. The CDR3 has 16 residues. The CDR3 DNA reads TGTGCCAGCAGTGCCTACAGGGGGATGACTAATGAAAAACTGTTTTTT. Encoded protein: CASSAYRGMTNEKLFF.

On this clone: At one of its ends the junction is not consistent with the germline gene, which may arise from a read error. CDR3 sequence: CASSPTSKTRYF. CDR3 DNA sequence: TGTGCCAGCAGTCCTACTAGCAAGACGCGGTATTTT. This sequence joins TRBV6-5 and TRBJ2-3; TRBD2 is a possible D gene (6 bases). The CDR3 runs to 12 residues. Germline CDR1 reads MNHEY; CDR2 reads SVGAGI.

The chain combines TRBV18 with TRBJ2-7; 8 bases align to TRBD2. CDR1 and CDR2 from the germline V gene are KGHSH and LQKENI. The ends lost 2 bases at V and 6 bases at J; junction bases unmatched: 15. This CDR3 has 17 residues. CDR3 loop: CASSPMAGGFPPAEQYF. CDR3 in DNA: TGTGCCAGCTCACCAATGGCGGGAGGATTTCCCCCTGCCGAGCAGTACTTC. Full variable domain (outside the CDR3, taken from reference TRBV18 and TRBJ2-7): NAGVMQNPRHLVRRRGQEARLRCSPMKGHSHVYWYRQLPEEGLKFMVYLQKENIIDESGMPKERFSAEFPKEGPSILRIQQVVRGDSAAYFCASSPMAGGFPPAEQYFGPGTRLTVT.

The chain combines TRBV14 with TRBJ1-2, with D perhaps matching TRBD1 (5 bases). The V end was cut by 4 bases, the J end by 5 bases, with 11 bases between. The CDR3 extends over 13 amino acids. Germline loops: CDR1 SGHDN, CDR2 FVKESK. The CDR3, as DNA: TGTGCCAGCAGCCCTGAACGGGGGTATGGCTACACCTTC. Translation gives CASSPERGYGYTF.

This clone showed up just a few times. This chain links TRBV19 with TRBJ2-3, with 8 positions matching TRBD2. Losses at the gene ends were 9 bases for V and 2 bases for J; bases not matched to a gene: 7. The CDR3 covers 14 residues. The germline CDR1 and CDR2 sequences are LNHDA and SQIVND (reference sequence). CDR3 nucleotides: TGTGCCAGCCAGCGGGAGCTGGTCACAGATACGCAGTATTTT. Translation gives CASQRELVTDTQYF.

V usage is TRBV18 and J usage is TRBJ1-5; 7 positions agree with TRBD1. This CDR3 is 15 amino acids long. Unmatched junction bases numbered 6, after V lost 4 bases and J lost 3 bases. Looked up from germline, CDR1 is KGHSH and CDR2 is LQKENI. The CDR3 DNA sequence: TGTGCCAGCTCACTCGTCACAGGGGTCAATCAGCCCCAGCATTTT. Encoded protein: CASSLVTGVNQPQHF.

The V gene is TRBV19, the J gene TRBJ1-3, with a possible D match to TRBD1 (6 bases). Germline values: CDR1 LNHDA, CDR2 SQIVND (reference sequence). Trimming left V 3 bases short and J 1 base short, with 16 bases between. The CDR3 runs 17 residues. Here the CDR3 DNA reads TGTGCCAGTAGTATTGATACAGGGAGGGCTTCTGGAAACACCATATATTTT. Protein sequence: CASSIDTGRASGNTIYF.

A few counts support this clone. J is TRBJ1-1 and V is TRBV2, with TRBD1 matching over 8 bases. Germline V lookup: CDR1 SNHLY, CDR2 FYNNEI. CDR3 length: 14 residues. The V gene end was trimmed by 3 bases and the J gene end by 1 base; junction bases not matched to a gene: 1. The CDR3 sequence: CASSDRGQNTEAFF. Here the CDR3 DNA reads TGTGCCAGCAGTGACAGGGGGCAGAACACTGAAGCTTTCTTT.

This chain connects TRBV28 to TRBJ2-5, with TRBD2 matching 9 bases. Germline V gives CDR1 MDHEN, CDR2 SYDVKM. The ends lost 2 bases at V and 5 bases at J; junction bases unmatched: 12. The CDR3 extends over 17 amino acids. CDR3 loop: CASSLPRAGGRRETQYF. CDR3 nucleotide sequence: TGTGCCAGCAGTTTACCGAGAGCGGGGGGACGGAGGGAGACCCAGTACTTC. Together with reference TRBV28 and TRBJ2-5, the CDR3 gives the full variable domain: DVKVTQSSRYLVKRTGEKVFLECVQDMDHENMFWYRQDPGLGLRLIYFSYDVKMKEKGDIPEGYSVSREKKERFSLILESASTNQTSMYLCASSLPRAGGRRETQYFGPGTRLLVL.

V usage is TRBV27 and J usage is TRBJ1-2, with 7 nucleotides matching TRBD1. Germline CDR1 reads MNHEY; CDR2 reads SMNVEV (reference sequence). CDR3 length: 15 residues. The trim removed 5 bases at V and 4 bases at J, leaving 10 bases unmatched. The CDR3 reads CASSIGQDPFYGYTF. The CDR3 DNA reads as TGTGCCAGCAGTATCGGACAGGACCCCTTCTATGGCTACACCTTC.

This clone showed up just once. CDR3 sequence (DNA): TGCGCCAGCAGTAGTTCCGTTTACGAGCAGTACTTC. The encoded protein is CASSSSVYEQYF. V gene TRBV5-1 combines with J gene TRBJ2-7; D remains ambiguous. The ends were cut back, 5 bases at V and 4 bases at J, with 10 bases in the middle. Germline V gene sequence: CDR1 SGHRS, CDR2 YFSETQ. There are 12 residues in the CDR3.

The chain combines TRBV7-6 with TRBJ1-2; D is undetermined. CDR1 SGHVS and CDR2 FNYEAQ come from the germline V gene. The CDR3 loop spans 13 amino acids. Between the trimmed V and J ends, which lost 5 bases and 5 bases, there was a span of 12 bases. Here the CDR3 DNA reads TGTGCCAGCAGCAGTGAGGGATCATATGGCTACACCTTC. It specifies CASSSEGSYGYTF. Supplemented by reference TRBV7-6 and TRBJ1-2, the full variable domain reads GAGVSQSPRYKVTKRGQDVALRCDPISGHVSLYWYRQALGQGPEFLTYFNYEAQQDKSGLPNDRFSAERPEGSISTLTIQRTEQRDSAMYRCASSSEGSYGYTFGSGTRLTVV.

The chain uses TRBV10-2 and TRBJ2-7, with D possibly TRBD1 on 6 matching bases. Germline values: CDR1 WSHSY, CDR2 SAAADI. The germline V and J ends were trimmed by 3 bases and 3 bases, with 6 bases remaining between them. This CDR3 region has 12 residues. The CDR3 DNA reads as TGCGCCAGCAGTGACAGGGGCTACGAGCAGTACTTC. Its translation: CASSDRGYEQYF.

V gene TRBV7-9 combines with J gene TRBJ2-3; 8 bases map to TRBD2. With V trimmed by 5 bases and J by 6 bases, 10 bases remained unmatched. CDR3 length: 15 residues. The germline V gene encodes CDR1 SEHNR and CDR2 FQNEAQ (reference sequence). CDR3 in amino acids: CASSPGLVRSDTQYF. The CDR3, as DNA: TGTGCCAGCAGCCCGGGACTAGTGAGGTCCGATACGCAGTATTTT.

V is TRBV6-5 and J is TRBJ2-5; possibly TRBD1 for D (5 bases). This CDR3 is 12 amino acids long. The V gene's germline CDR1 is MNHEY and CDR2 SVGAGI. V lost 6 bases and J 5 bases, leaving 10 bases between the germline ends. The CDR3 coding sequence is TGTGCCAGCAGGGGGCTCGACGAGACCCAGTACTTC. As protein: CASRGLDETQYF.

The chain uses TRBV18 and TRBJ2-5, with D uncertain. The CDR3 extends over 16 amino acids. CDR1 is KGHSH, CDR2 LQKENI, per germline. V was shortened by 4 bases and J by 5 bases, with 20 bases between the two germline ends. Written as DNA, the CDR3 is TGTGCCAGCTCACTTAACGTCGAGACCGCCGGGGAGACCCAGTACTTC. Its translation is CASSLNVETAGETQYF.

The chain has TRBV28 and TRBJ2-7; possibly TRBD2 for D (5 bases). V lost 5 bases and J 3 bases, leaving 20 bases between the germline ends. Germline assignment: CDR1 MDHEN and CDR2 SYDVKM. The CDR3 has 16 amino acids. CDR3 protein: CASSPPLESRVYEQYF. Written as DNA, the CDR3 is TGTGCCAGCAGTCCCCCGTTAGAGTCGAGGGTCTACGAGCAGTACTTC.